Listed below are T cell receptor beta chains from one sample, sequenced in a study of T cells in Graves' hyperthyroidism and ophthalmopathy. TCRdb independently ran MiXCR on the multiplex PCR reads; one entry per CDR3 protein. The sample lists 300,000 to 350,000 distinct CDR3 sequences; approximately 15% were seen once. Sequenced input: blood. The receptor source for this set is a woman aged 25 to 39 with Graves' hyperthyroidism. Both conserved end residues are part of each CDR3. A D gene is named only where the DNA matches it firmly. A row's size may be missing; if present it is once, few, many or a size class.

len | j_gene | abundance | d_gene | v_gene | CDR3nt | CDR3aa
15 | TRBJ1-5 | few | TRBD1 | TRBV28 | TGTGCCAGCAGTCAAAATCAGGGGGTTGATCAGCCCCAGCATTTT | CASSQNQGVDQPQHF
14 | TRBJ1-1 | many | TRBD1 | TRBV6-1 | TGTGCCAGCAGTGCCGGGACAGGGAACACTGAAGCTTTCTTT | CASSAGTGNTEAFF
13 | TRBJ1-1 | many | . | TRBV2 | TGTGCCAGCAGTGGAGGGGTCCAGGCCGGGACTTTCTTT | CASSGGVQAGTFF
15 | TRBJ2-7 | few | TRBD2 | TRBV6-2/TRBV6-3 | TGTGCCAGCAGTCACCAGCGGGAGGGCTCCTACGAGCAGTACTTC | CASSHQREGSYEQYF
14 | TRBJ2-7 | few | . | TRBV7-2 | TGTGCCAGCAGCCCCGGTGGCTGGGGCTACGAGCAGTACTTC | CASSPGGWGYEQYF
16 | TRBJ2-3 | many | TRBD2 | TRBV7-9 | TGTGCCAGCAGCTTAGCTCGCGGGAGGAAAGTAGATACGCAGTATTTT | CASSLARGRKVDTQYF
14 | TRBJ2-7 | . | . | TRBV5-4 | TGTGCCAGCAGCCCCCCCCCGCCCTCCTACGAGCAGTACTTC | CASSPPPPSYEQYF
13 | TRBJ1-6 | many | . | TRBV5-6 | TGTGCCAGCAGCGCTCATCGGGGTTCACCCCTCCACTTT | CASSAHRGSPLHF
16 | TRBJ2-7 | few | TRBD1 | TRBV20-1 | TGCAGTGCCCTACCCGACTCCGGGACAGGTCTTTACGAGCAGTACTTC | CSALPDSGTGLYEQYF
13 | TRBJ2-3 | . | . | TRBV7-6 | TGTGCCAGCAGCACCCACCAGAGTAATGCGCAGTATTTT | CASSTHQSNAQYF
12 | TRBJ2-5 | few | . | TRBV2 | TGTGCCAGCAGTGTGTGGGGAGAGACCCAGTACTTC | CASSVWGETQYF
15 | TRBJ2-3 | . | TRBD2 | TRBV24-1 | TGTGCCACCAGTGATCTGACTAGCGGCGGGGGTACGCAGTATTTT | CATSDLTSGGGTQYF
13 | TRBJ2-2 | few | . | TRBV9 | TGTGCCAGCAATGGGGGAGTAGTCGGGGAGCTGTTTTTT | CASNGGVVGELFF
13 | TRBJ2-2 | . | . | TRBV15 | TGTGCCACCAGCACTCAGAACACCGGGGAGCTGTTTTTT | CATSTQNTGELFF
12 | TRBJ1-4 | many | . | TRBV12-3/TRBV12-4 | TGTGCCAGCAGTTTACACGGCGAAAAACTGTTTTTT | CASSLHGEKLFF